This passage covers 21 T cell receptor beta chains from one sample sequenced in a study of T-cell reconstitution after alpha-beta-depleted transplantation in children. Preparation of the TCRbeta library involved a method that used unique molecular identifiers. TCRdb used MiXCR to reprocess the PCR reads, holding one entry per CDR3 protein. The sample holds almost 250,000 distinct CDR3 sequences, about 25% seen once. Specimen: PBMCs, collected before TCRalphabeta/CD19-depleted stem cell transplant. The receptors were gathered from a girl aged 2-10 years with Fanconi anemia, due to receive a stem cell transplant.

The sample holds a few counts of this clonotype. The V and J genes are TRBV4-2 and TRBJ1-6, with D tentatively TRBD1 (6 bases). The germline V gene has CDR1 LGHNA and CDR2 YNFKEQ. CDR3 length equals 14 residues. Trimming pared 4 bases from V and 9 bases from J, leaving 13 bases between. The CDR3 coding sequence is TGTGCCAGCAGCCTCGACAGGAACCCTTCACCCCTCCACTTT. Residues: CASSLDRNPSPLHF.

The rearrangement links TRBV30 to TRBJ2-7; 12 nucleotides align to TRBD2. Germline V gene sequence: CDR1 GTSNPN, CDR2 SVGIG (reference sequence). V was clipped by 3 bases and J by 3 bases; unmatched bases: 3. This CDR3 has 14 residues. The DNA for the CDR3 is TGTGCCTGGAGGACTAGCGGGAGTTTCTACGAGCAGTACTTC. Its translation: CAWRTSGSFYEQYF.

The sample holds a few counts of this clonotype. This chain joins TRBV12-3 or TRBV12-4 and TRBJ2-3, with D uncertain. V gave up 6 bases and J gave up 15 bases, with 16 bases separating them. The CDR3 is made up of 11 amino acids. CDR3 nucleotide sequence: TGTGCCAGCAGGAAGACACTGGGGTTTTATTTT. Protein sequence: CASRKTLGFYF.

The rearrangement uses TRBV11-2 and TRBJ2-7, with TRBD2 matching over 8 bases. V shed 2 bases, J shed 3 bases, and the junction held 9 bases outside the gene matches. This CDR3 is 16 amino acids long. The germline gives CDR1 SGHAT, CDR2 FQNNGV. CDR3 amino acids: CASSLMEGLVYYEQYF. Here the CDR3 DNA reads TGTGCCAGCAGCTTAATGGAGGGACTAGTGTACTACGAGCAGTACTTC.

The rearrangement uses TRBV6-1 and TRBJ2-7; D not certain. The CDR3 runs to 15 residues. Trimming shortened V by 2 bases and J by 1 base, and 12 bases separated the two germline ends. Germline assignment: CDR1 MNHNS and CDR2 SASEGT. CDR3 DNA sequence: TGTGCCAGCAGTGAAATTGGCAGGCCTTCCTACGAGCAGTACTTC. Its protein is CASSEIGRPSYEQYF.

The rearrangement links TRBV20-1 to TRBJ2-3; TRBD1 or TRBD2 may be the D gene (6 bases each). CDR1 DFQATT and CDR2 SNEGSKA come from the germline V gene (reference sequence). CDR3 size: 17 residues. V lost 6 bases and J 1 base, leaving 23 bases between the germline ends. This CDR3 reads CSAAGMKRGAGTDTQYF. The CDR3 nucleotides are TGCAGTGCCGCAGGGATGAAGAGGGGGGCAGGCACAGATACGCAGTATTTT.

This clonotype has only a few counts. The CDR3 protein is CASSLGITDTQYF. The CDR3 region has the DNA TGCGCCAGCAGCTTGGGGATCACAGATACGCAGTATTTT. V is TRBV5-1 and J is TRBJ2-3; no clear D gene. V was clipped by 0 bases and J by 2 bases, with 4 bases between them. The CDR3 consists of 13 residues. Per germline, CDR1 SGHRS and CDR2 YFSETQ.

This clonotype was seen a single time. The V gene is TRBV5-1, the J gene TRBJ2-2, with D possibly being TRBD1 or TRBD2 (5 bases each). The CDR3 totals 14 residues. Germline-derived CDR1 and CDR2 are SGHRS and YFSETQ. With 7 bases removed from V and 0 bases from J, the gap between germline ends came to 10 bases. The DNA of the CDR3 is TGCGCCAGCGGAAGGGGACCGAACACCGGGGAGCTGTTTTTT. It translates to CASGRGPNTGELFF.

In its sample, this clonotype was seen many times. The rearrangement uses TRBV6-1 and TRBJ2-1; 8 nucleotides align to TRBD2. Germline assignment: CDR1 MNHNS and CDR2 SASEGT. J was trimmed by 3 bases and V by 6 bases; bases with no gene match: 7. CDR3 length: 15 residues. The CDR3 region has the DNA TGTGCCAGCAGGCAAGCGGGAGAGATCTACAATGAGCAGTTCTTC. It codes for CASRQAGEIYNEQFF.

At least ten counts were recorded for this clonotype. The gene calls are TRBV29-1 and TRBJ2-1, with 10 bases matching TRBD2. Looked up from germline, CDR1 is SQVTM and CDR2 is ANQGSEA. V shed 8 bases and J 9 bases; nucleotides not matched to a gene: 16. The CDR3 runs to 15 residues. The CDR3, as DNA: TGCAGCTCCCGGGGACTAGCGACCGCCGGGGTTGAGCAGTTCTTC. Translated, it gives CSSRGLATAGVEQFF.

This clonotype was seen at least ten times. The rearrangement uses TRBV20-1 and TRBJ2-3, with 8 nucleotides matching TRBD1. Germline V gene lookup returns CDR1 DFQATT and CDR2 SNEGSKA (reference sequence). The length of the CDR3 is 14 residues. V lost 6 bases to trimming and J lost 2 bases; unmatched junction nucleotides: 7. CDR3 DNA sequence: TGCAGTGCCAAGACAGGGGACTCCACAGATACGCAGTATTTT. Translation: CSAKTGDSTDTQYF.

This chain uses TRBV7-6 with TRBJ2-3; D call uncertain. This CDR3 is built from 16 residues. The germline V and J ends were trimmed by 1 base and 4 bases, with 15 bases remaining between them. Germline V gene lookup returns CDR1 SGHVS and CDR2 FNYEAQ. This CDR3 is CASSLGSGWSADTQYF. CDR3 coding DNA: TGTGCCAGCAGCTTAGGCAGTGGCTGGAGCGCAGATACGCAGTATTTT. Full variable domain (remainder filled in from reference TRBV7-6 and TRBJ2-3): GAGVSQSPRYKVTKRGQDVALRCDPISGHVSLYWYRQALGQGPEFLTYFNYEAQQDKSGLPNDRFSAERPEGSISTLTIQRTEQRDSAMYRCASSLGSGWSADTQYFGPGTRLTVL.

This clonotype was counted ten times or more. The chain combines TRBV29-1 with TRBJ2-7, with D perhaps TRBD1 or TRBD2 (5 bases each). The CDR3 is made up of 11 amino acids. Trimming took 7 bases from V and 4 from J, leaving 11 bases between them. From germline, CDR1 is SQVTM and CDR2 ANQGSEA. CDR3 residues: CSAGTKYEQYF. DNA of the CDR3: TGCAGCGCCGGGACGAAGTACGAGCAGTACTTC.

This clonotype occurred many times. The rearrangement links TRBV28 to TRBJ2-7, with D perhaps TRBD1 (5 bases). This CDR3 spans 13 amino acids. Between the trimmed V and J ends, which lost 6 bases and 3 bases, there was a span of 12 bases. CDR1 and CDR2 from the germline V gene are MDHEN and SYDVKM. In DNA, the CDR3 is TGTGCCAGCAGCCGACAGCAGAACTACGAGCAGTACTTC. Protein sequence: CASSRQQNYEQYF.

The chain recombines TRBV7-8 with TRBJ2-1, with 7 bases that match TRBD2. Per germline, CDR1 SGHVS and CDR2 FQNEAQ. Trimming removed 1 base from V and 13 bases from J; junction bases left unmatched: 10. The CDR3 is 14 amino acids. The CDR3 nucleotides are TGTGCCAGCAGCTTAGATGGCGGGAGAGGCGACCAGTTCTTC. Translation gives CASSLDGGRGDQFF.

V usage is TRBV20-1 and J usage is TRBJ2-7; no definite D call. The V and J ends lost 4 bases and 4 bases respectively, with 14 bases between them. The length of the CDR3 is 13 residues. Germline loops: CDR1 DFQATT, CDR2 SNEGSKA (reference sequence). The CDR3 spells CSATLFLNYEQYF. The CDR3 DNA is TGCAGTGCTACCCTGTTTCTCAATTACGAGCAGTACTTC.

This clonotype was picked up a small number of times. The CDR3 reads CASSYDSTQYF. The CDR3 DNA reads TGTGCCAGCAGTTACGACAGTACGCAGTATTTT. V gene TRBV6-5 combines with J gene TRBJ2-3; D might be TRBD1 (5 bases). V lost 2 bases and J 8 bases, leaving 5 bases between the germline ends. The CDR3 has 11 residues. The germline V gene has CDR1 MNHEY and CDR2 SVGAGI.

The table lists this clonotype with many counts. The chain links TRBV20-1 to TRBJ1-1, with a possible D match to TRBD1 (6 bases). The V gene lost 5 bases and the J gene lost 0 bases, with 10 bases spanning the gap. Germline V gives CDR1 DFQATT, CDR2 SNEGSKA (reference sequence). This CDR3 has 13 residues. The CDR3 region has the DNA TGCAGTGCTGGGACATTCCTGAACACTGAAGCTTTCTTT. Translated, it gives CSAGTFLNTEAFF.

The sample holds many counts of this clonotype. The chain combines TRBV4-2 with TRBJ2-3; no reliable D call. CDR3 size: 15 residues. Trimming took off 0 bases at V and 2 bases at J, with 9 bases between the two ends. The germline CDR1 and CDR2 sequences are LGHNA and YNFKEQ. CDR3 amino acids: CASSQDQALTDTQYF. The DNA for the CDR3 is TGTGCCAGCAGCCAAGATCAGGCGCTCACAGATACGCAGTATTTT.

This clonotype was detected many times. The rearrangement uses TRBV27 and TRBJ2-5; D uncertain. This CDR3 is 13 amino acids long. V was cut by 0 bases and J by 5 bases, with 7 bases left in between. Per germline, CDR1 MNHEY and CDR2 SMNVEV (reference sequence). In DNA form, the CDR3 reads TGTGCCAGCAGTTTATCAAATGTGGAGACCCAGTACTTC. It is translated as CASSLSNVETQYF.

This clonotype was detected many times. This chain links TRBV29-1 with TRBJ2-2; D may be TRBD1 (5 bases). CDR3 length: 11 amino acids. The V end was cut by 3 bases, the J end by 8 bases, with 7 bases between. Germline V lookup: CDR1 SQVTM, CDR2 ANQGSEA. The CDR3 region has the DNA TGCAGCGTTGATCAGGGAGGGGAGCTGTTTTTT. Translation: CSVDQGGELFF.